The 15 T cell receptor beta chains below were found in one sample sequenced in a study of cytomegalovirus exposure and HLA in healthy donors. Primers for the PCR totalled 60 Vbeta and 13 Jbeta. Profiled with immunoSEQ multiplex PCR; TCRdb holds only in-frame clones, not every one. The sample has roughly 150,000 clones, less than 85% seen once; the top ten hold 1%. Sequenced input: PBMCs. The receptors were sampled from a boy aged 2 to 10 in good health and CMV-seronegative.

The chain uses TRBV7-9 and TRBJ2-7; TRBD1 is a possible D gene (5 bases). The CDR3 consists of 14 residues. The V gene lost 5 bases and the J gene lost 6 bases, with 17 bases spanning the gap. Germline loops: CDR1 SEHNR, CDR2 FQNEAQ (reference sequence). CDR3 bases: TGTGCCAGCAGCCAAGGGGTGGGTCCCCTCGAGCAGTACTTC. This codes for CASSQGVGPLEQYF.

In its sample, this clone was seen once. One end of the junction is discordant with germline, which a read error may explain. This rearrangement joins TRBV7-9 to TRBJ2-1; D is possibly TRBD2 (6 bases). CDR3 length equals 14 residues. Per germline, CDR1 SEHNR and CDR2 FQNEAQ (reference sequence). The CDR3 DNA reads as TGTTCCAGCAGCTTAGCCTGGGTTAGCGGTGAGCAGTTCTTC. This translates into CSSSLAWVSGEQFF.

The V gene is TRBV6-6, the J gene TRBJ2-3; 12 bases fit TRBD2. Losses at the gene ends were 5 bases for V and 8 bases for J; bases not matched to a gene: 11. The CDR3 runs to 16 residues. CDR1 is MNHNY, CDR2 SVGAGI, per germline (reference sequence). The CDR3 coding sequence is TGTGCCAGCAGTCCACTGACTAGCGGGGGCGGGGGTACGCAGTATTTT. This encodes CASSPLTSGGGGTQYF.

The chain recombines TRBV12-5 with TRBJ1-2; no reliable D call. Deletions cut 7 bases from V and 0 bases from J, with 9 bases between. CDR1 LGHNT and CDR2 FRNRAP come from the germline V gene. The CDR3 has 13 residues. This CDR3 is CASAPGTNYGYTF. Here the CDR3 DNA reads TGTGCTAGTGCCCCCGGGACTAACTATGGCTACACCTTC.

The genes are TRBV9 and TRBJ2-1, with D perhaps TRBD2 (5 bases). In germline, CDR1 is SGDLS, CDR2 YYNGEE. CDR3 length: 16 amino acids. Trimming pared 4 bases from V and 6 bases from J, leaving 20 bases between. The CDR3 nucleotides read TGTGCCAGCAGCCCCAACCCCGGGGTTCCCGGCAATGAGCAGTTCTTC. Translated: CASSPNPGVPGNEQFF.

V is TRBV4-1 and J is TRBJ1-1, with D perhaps matching TRBD1 (5 bases). V gave up 4 bases and J gave up 1 base, with 13 bases separating them. Per germline, CDR1 MGHRA and CDR2 YSYEKL. The length of the CDR3 is 15 residues. This CDR3 is CASSPLGQKNTEAFF. The CDR3 DNA reads TGCGCCAGCAGCCCCTTGGGGCAGAAGAACACTGAAGCTTTCTTT.

The chain has TRBV7-9 and TRBJ1-5; D is ambiguous. With 0 bases removed from V and 2 bases from J, the gap between germline ends came to 11 bases. The CDR3 spans 16 residues. Per the germline V gene, CDR1 is SEHNR and CDR2 is FQNEAQ (reference sequence). CDR3 in amino acids: CASSLASGVGNQPQHF. The CDR3 DNA follows: TGTGCCAGCAGCTTAGCGAGCGGGGTTGGCAATCAGCCCCAGCATTTT.

V is TRBV5-4 and J is TRBJ1-1, with a possible D match to TRBD1 (5 bases). Trimming stripped 0 bases from V and 3 bases from J, with 9 bases between. Germline loops: CDR1 SGHNT, CDR2 YYREEE (reference sequence). The CDR3 spans 14 residues. The DNA for the CDR3 is TGTGCCAGCAGCTTGGAAGGGGCCTACACTGAAGCTTTCTTT. Amino acid sequence: CASSLEGAYTEAFF.

This chain links TRBV14 with TRBJ1-1; 7 positions match TRBD1. Germline V gene sequence: CDR1 SGHDN, CDR2 FVKESK. The CDR3 totals 15 residues. V lost 3 bases, J lost 2 bases, and 6 bases stayed unmatched. CDR3 nucleotide sequence: TGTGCCAGCAGCCACTGGGGACAGTTCAACACTGAAGCTTTCTTT. It yields the protein CASSHWGQFNTEAFF.

The V gene is TRBV30, the J gene TRBJ1-6; D is perhaps TRBD1 (5 bases). V gave up 6 bases and J gave up 8 bases, with 17 bases separating them. From germline, CDR1 is GTSNPN and CDR2 SVGIG (reference sequence). The CDR3 has 14 residues. This chain's CDR3 is CACLLGGKDSPLHF. DNA of the CDR3: TGTGCCTGTCTCTTGGGGGGGAAGGATTCACCCCTCCACTTT.

The CDR3 is CASSLGTGGLRQETQYF. The CDR3 nucleotides read TGTGCCAGCAGCTTAGGGACAGGGGGCCTCCGCCAAGAGACCCAGTACTTC. The chain recombines TRBV7-9 with TRBJ2-5; 11 nucleotides align to TRBD1. The CDR3 consists of 17 residues. V was pared by 1 base and J by 1 base, with 5 bases of the junction left unmatched. CDR1 and CDR2 from the germline V gene are SEHNR and FQNEAQ (reference sequence).

The CDR3: CASTGTGGNQPQHF. CDR3 bases: TGTGCCAGTACGGGGACAGGGGGCAATCAGCCCCAGCATTTT. The J gene is TRBJ1-5, the V gene TRBV19; 10 bases agree with TRBD1. The ends lost 7 bases at V and 2 bases at J; junction bases unmatched: 2. The CDR3 has 14 residues. The germline CDR1 and CDR2 sequences are LNHDA and SQIVND (reference sequence). Variable domain in full (rest from reference TRBV19 and TRBJ1-5): DGGITQSPKYLFRKEGQNVTLSCEQNLNHDAMYWYRQDPGQGLRLIYYSQIVNDFQKGDIAEGYSVSREKKESFPLTVTSAQKNPTAFYLCASTGTGGNQPQHFGDGTRLSIL.

V gene TRBV18 combines with J gene TRBJ2-7; 7 nucleotides align to TRBD1. V gave up 1 base and J gave up 7 bases; unmatched junction bases: 7. The CDR3 has 14 residues. The V gene's germline CDR1 is KGHSH and CDR2 LQKENI. The CDR3 sequence is CASSPRQDRWEQYF. CDR3 bases: TGTGCCAGCTCACCACGACAGGACAGGTGGGAGCAGTACTTC.

The chain combines TRBV19 with TRBJ2-1; TRBD1 aligns across 10 bases. The CDR3 totals 17 residues. Germline CDR1 and CDR2: LNHDA and SQIVND (reference sequence). Germline trimming cut 3 bases from V and 7 bases from J; bases unmatched to any gene: 12. The CDR3 region is CASSIYSPGTGVNEQFF. Written as DNA, the CDR3 is TGTGCCAGTAGTATCTACTCTCCCGGGACAGGGGTTAATGAGCAGTTCTTC.

This rearrangement joins TRBV5-4 to TRBJ1-1, with D hard to call. The CDR3 extends over 15 amino acids. Trimming took off 0 bases at V and 4 bases at J, with 13 bases between the two ends. Germline V gene sequence: CDR1 SGHNT, CDR2 YYREEE (reference sequence). CDR3 nucleotides: TGTGCCAGCAGCTTGGCGGCGGGATCGGGCACTGAAGCTTTCTTT. Translated, it gives CASSLAAGSGTEAFF.